What follows describes a single TCR beta chain. This clonotype occurred many times. It has no known antigen specificity. The record has no base qualities; no much larger clone is one base away. To synthesize cDNA, template-switch 5'RACE was performed with a primer carrying a 10-nucleotide random unique molecular identifier so that each TCR transcript was tagged. Every sequencing run covered 15-18 subjects and yielded more than 160 million TCR-beta sequences. Total RNA was extracted with the RNeasy kit. Using the KAPA Real-time Library Amplification kit, TCR-beta VDJ regions were amplified with primers for the TCR constant region and the 5'RACE anchor. A first PCR added sample indexes and Illumina adaptors, and a second PCR then raised library yield. The roughly 650 bp TCR product was size-selected on a 2% E-gel SizeSelection system after Ampure bead purification. Before pooling, libraries had their quality checked on a Bioanalyzer, their concentration measured with Qubit, and their quantity determined with the Kapa Library Quantification kit. Paired-end 2 x 150 bp sequencing of the libraries was performed on an Illumina HiSeq 2500. To increase sequence diversity, 25-30% phiX was spiked into each library pool. Per the source publication's procedure: Quality-filtered reads were processed with the UMI-based MiGEC pipeline, and over 75% of raw TCR sequences were removed by the MiGEC pipeline during error correction. IMGT germline references were used for alignment of VDJ genes, and clonotypes were defined by a unique CDR3 amino acid sequence together with V-J genes. Clonal expansion, Shannon diversity and CDR3 relatedness (CalcPairwiseDistances, ClusterSamples) were evaluated with VDJtools, and phylogenetic trees were built with CLCbio workbench. Clones with at least 8 unique UMIs were defined as expanded, with this threshold being based on coefficient-of-variation modelling across technical triplicates. Starting from the raw public reads, TCRdb applied fastp trimming at Q25, assembled clones with MiXCR and retained in-frame beta chains. Rows with one shared CDR3 protein collapse into an entry with the most common genes and DNA. The V and J calls reflect TCRdb's pipeline rather than the authors' work. Counted in this sample were 11,000 to 15,000 distinct CDR3 sequences; 13% of them appeared once. The biggest ten clones account for roughly two fifths of the sample.

This entry belongs to a study of neurological immune-mediated disorders (dated by TCRdb to the late 2010s). Background on the whole study: Peripheral blood TCR-beta repertoires from HTLV-I-associated myelopathy (HAM/TSP) patients, multiple sclerosis patients and healthy controls were compared by UMI-based sequencing. The cohort included 60 to 75 subjects: some 14 with HAM/TSP, roughly 34 with multiple sclerosis, and roughly 20 healthy controls. The roughly 100 TCR-beta libraries covered PBMC samples along with longitudinal samples, technical triplicates, and paired sorted CD4+ and CD8+ T-cell subsets.

Sorted-subset TCR libraries were prepared from around 1 million sorted CD4+ or CD8+ T cells. Peripheral blood was subjected to Ficoll-Hypaque density gradient centrifugation to isolate PBMCs, which were then cryopreserved in liquid nitrogen. Paired sorted CD4+ and CD8+ subsets came from healthy controls, HAM/TSP patients and MS patients. Beyond this particular receptor, the publication reports: TCR clonal expansion was greatest in HAM/TSP patients and smallest in MS patients, who ranked below even healthy controls. No identical CDR3 amino acid sequences were found to be shared among expanded clones across subjects, suggesting that TCR-beta repertoires were private in all groups.

CDR1 SGHRS and CDR2 YFSETQ are derived from the germline V gene. Inclusive of the bounding cysteine and phenylalanine, the CDR3 is 17 residues long. Only CDR3 DNA remains: 51 bases, in frame from the first base. The V end loses 2 bases and the J end loses 0 bases, and a stretch of 12 bases separates them. This receptor was taken from a female donor with HTLV-1-associated myelopathy (HAM/TSP). Sequencing was performed on CD8+ T cells from blood. The chain is made from TRBV5-1 and TRBJ1-6; the D segment cannot be called with confidence. The CDR3 sequence is CASSFQDTSSYNSPLHF. In nucleotide form, the sequence is TGCGCCAGCAGCTTTCAGGATACGAGCTCCTATAATTCACCCCTCCACTTT.